The next 27 T cell receptor beta chains were all read from a single sample in a study of vaccination and CD4 T cells after COVID-19. Regarding treatment: 10-day PBMC culture with coronavirus spike peptide pools or control peptides (ViraFEST assay). The Oncomine TCR Beta short-read assay was applied to DNA of cultured CD4+ T cells. MiXCR, run by TCRdb on the PCR reads, gives a single entry per CDR3 protein. The sample carries some 16,000 distinct CDR3 sequences, roughly 45% recorded once. Their cognate antigens are unknown. The sample was CD4+ T cells from blood, cultured in vitro, taken after SARS-CoV-2 vaccination. The receptors come from a human donor who had recovered from COVID-19.

This clonotype showed up just a few times. The V and J genes are TRBV9 and TRBJ1-5; possibly TRBD1 for D (6 bases). The germline gives CDR1 SGDLS, CDR2 YYNGEE. V dropped 3 bases and J dropped 11 bases, with 15 bases sitting between them. The CDR3 runs 13 residues. Written as DNA, the CDR3 is TGTGCCAGCAGCGCAAGAGAGGGGGGAGCCCAGCATTTT. It encodes CASSAREGGAQHF.

The table lists this clonotype with a few counts. CDR3 nucleotides: TGTGCCAGTCGCCCTAGCGGGAAAAGGGGCGGGGAGCTGTTTTTT. This sequence encodes CASRPSGKRGGELFF. The J gene is TRBJ2-2, the V gene TRBV19; 9 positions agree with TRBD2. Trimming took 8 bases from V and 7 from J; bases not matched to a gene: 11. Germline V gives CDR1 LNHDA, CDR2 SQIVND (reference sequence). The CDR3 consists of 15 residues.

This clonotype occurred a few times. The chain joins TRBV27 to TRBJ1-5, with a weak D call TRBD1 (5 bases). V shed 0 bases and J shed 5 bases, with 8 bases lying between them. The CDR3 totals 14 residues. From germline, CDR1 is MNHEY and CDR2 SMNVEV (reference sequence). The CDR3 nucleotides read TGTGCCAGCAGTTTATCCCGGGGGGATCAGCCCCAGCATTTT. Translation: CASSLSRGDQPQHF.

This clonotype was recorded a few times. This sequence joins TRBV7-6 and TRBJ2-3; tentatively, D is TRBD1 or TRBD2 (5 bases each). Trimming cost V 5 bases and J 0 bases, with 12 bases left between them. The CDR3 spans 15 residues. In germline, CDR1 is SGHVS, CDR2 FNYEAQ. The CDR3: CASSTPGASTDTQYF. CDR3 bases: TGTGCCAGCAGCACCCCCGGGGCTAGCACAGATACGCAGTATTTT.

This clonotype is medium-sized in the sample. The genes are TRBV20-1 and TRBJ2-7, with a possible D match to TRBD2 (5 bases). Trimming shortened V by 6 bases and J by 0 bases, and 15 bases separated the two germline ends. There are 14 residues in the CDR3. CDR1 is DFQATT, CDR2 SNEGSKA, per germline (reference sequence). As DNA, the CDR3 is TGCAGTGCGCAGCCCCTAGCTTCCTCCTACGAGCAGTACTTC. Translating it yields CSAQPLASSYEQYF.

By sample share, this clonotype is medium-sized. The chain recombines TRBV5-5 with TRBJ2-7, with TRBD1 matching 7 bases. Germline V CDR1 and CDR2: SGHKS, YYEKEE (reference sequence). This CDR3 has 14 residues. V lost 1 base and J lost 0; bases outside the gene matches: 1. The CDR3 loop is CASSLWDSSYEQYF. The CDR3 DNA reads as TGTGCCAGCAGCTTGTGGGACAGCTCCTACGAGCAGTACTTC.

This clonotype was counted only a few times. This rearrangement joins TRBV20-1 to TRBJ1-4; 9 nucleotides line up with TRBD1. Germline loops: CDR1 DFQATT, CDR2 SNEGSKA (reference sequence). CDR3 length: 14 amino acids. Trimming cost V 5 bases and J 7 bases; bases outside gene matches: 8. The CDR3 sequence: CSAVDGTGSEKLFF. In nucleotides, the CDR3 is TGCAGTGCTGTGGACGGGACAGGGTCTGAAAAACTGTTTTTT.

The chain combines TRBV27 with TRBJ2-7; TRBD2 agrees at 7 bases. This CDR3 is built from 15 residues. The trim removed 6 bases at V and 3 bases at J, leaving 11 bases unmatched. Germline assignment: CDR1 MNHEY and CDR2 SMNVEV (reference sequence). CDR3 sequence: CASRPTSSGNYEQYF. The DNA for the CDR3 is TGTGCCAGCAGGCCCACATCTAGCGGCAACTACGAGCAGTACTTC.

This clonotype has more than one count but fewer than ten. CDR3 coding DNA: TGTGCCACCAGTAGGCCAGGGGATTACAATGAGCAGTTCTTC. This sequence encodes CATSRPGDYNEQFF. The gene calls are TRBV24-1 and TRBJ2-1, with D possibly being TRBD1 (6 bases). The CDR3 is 14 amino acids. Germline V gene lookup returns CDR1 KGHDR and CDR2 SFDVKD. Deletions cut 6 bases from V and 4 bases from J, with 12 bases between.

The chain joins TRBV12-5 to TRBJ2-3, with a tentative D call TRBD2 (5 bases). This CDR3 is 14 amino acids long. CDR1 is LGHNT and CDR2 is FRNRAP in the germline V gene. V was cut by 3 bases and J by 2 bases, with 9 bases left in between. The CDR3: CASGLADDTDTQYF. The CDR3 DNA reads TGTGCTAGTGGTTTAGCGGACGACACAGATACGCAGTATTTT.

The table lists this clonotype with a few counts. The chain is built from TRBV4-3 and TRBJ2-3; 7 bases align to TRBD2. CDR1 LGHNA and CDR2 YSLEER come from the germline V gene. The trim removed 1 base at V and 6 bases at J, leaving 13 bases unmatched. The CDR3 is 17 amino acids. The CDR3 nucleotides are TGCGCCAGCAGCCAAGTCTCTGGGAGGGCCGGATCGGATACGCAGTATTTT. Translation gives CASSQVSGRAGSDTQYF.

This clonotype was seen a single time. The chain employs TRBV20-1 and TRBJ2-7; 7 bases line up with TRBD2. V shed 0 bases, J shed 3 bases, and the junction held 5 bases outside the gene matches. The CDR3 has 14 residues. Germline V gene sequence: CDR1 DFQATT, CDR2 SNEGSKA (reference sequence). The CDR3 DNA reads as TGCAGTGCTAGAGACGGGGGGACTCACTACGAGCAGTACTTC. Its translation is CSARDGGTHYEQYF.

The V and J genes are TRBV27 and TRBJ2-1; 13 nucleotides align to TRBD2. This CDR3 has 14 residues. Germline V lookup: CDR1 MNHEY, CDR2 SMNVEV (reference sequence). V lost 5 bases and J lost 8; bases outside the gene matches: 3. The CDR3 is CASSRTSGSYEQFF. CDR3 coding DNA: TGTGCCAGCAGTCGGACTAGCGGGAGCTATGAGCAGTTCTTC.

This chain joins TRBV7-9 and TRBJ2-7; D may match TRBD1 or TRBD2 (5 bases each). The length of the CDR3 is 13 residues. The germline V and J ends were trimmed by 5 bases and 6 bases, with 14 bases remaining between them. The germline V gene encodes CDR1 SEHNR and CDR2 FQNEAQ (reference sequence). The CDR3 region has the DNA TGTGCCAGCAGCCTTAGGGACGGGACCGAGCAGTACTTC. Translated, it gives CASSLRDGTEQYF.

This clonotype was counted between two and nine times. The chain uses TRBV20-1 and TRBJ2-3, with D possibly being TRBD1 or TRBD2 (6 bases each). The CDR3 runs 15 residues. The V gene lost 1 base and the J gene lost 4 bases, with 15 bases spanning the gap. Germline V gene data show CDR1 as DFQATT and CDR2 as SNEGSKA (reference sequence). DNA for the CDR3: TGCAGTGCTAGAGGGGGGGCCCAGTACCCAGATACGCAGTATTTT. It codes for CSARGGAQYPDTQYF.

The rearrangement links TRBV7-9 to TRBJ2-2; perhaps TRBD1 as D (6 bases). With 0 bases removed from V and 0 bases from J, the gap between germline ends came to 11 bases. The CDR3 covers 17 residues. Germline-derived CDR1 and CDR2 are SEHNR and FQNEAQ (reference sequence). Here the CDR3 reads CASSLALRTANTGELFF. The CDR3 DNA reads as TGTGCCAGCAGCTTAGCGCTGAGGACAGCGAACACCGGGGAGCTGTTTTTT.

This clonotype has more than one count but fewer than ten. The chain uses TRBV7-2 and TRBJ2-5; 11 nucleotides match TRBD2. Trimming at V came to 5 bases and at J to 2 bases, leaving 7 bases not matched to a gene. The V gene's germline CDR1 is SGHTA and CDR2 FQGNSA. The CDR3 extends over 16 amino acids. The CDR3 sequence: CASSAPGLAEQETQYF. Here the CDR3 DNA reads TGTGCCAGCAGCGCCCCGGGACTAGCGGAACAAGAGACCCAGTACTTC.

This clonotype occurred once. This chain uses TRBV6-5 with TRBJ2-2; D remains ambiguous. The CDR3 is 15 amino acids. CDR1 is MNHEY, CDR2 SVGAGI, per germline. V gave up 0 bases and J gave up 4 bases, with 9 bases separating them. Written as DNA, the CDR3 is TGTGCCAGCAGTTACTCTCCATACTTCACCGGGGAGCTGTTTTTT. Its protein product is CASSYSPYFTGELFF.

Only a few counts were recorded for this clonotype. The chain carries TRBV20-1 and TRBJ2-3; 7 nucleotides line up with TRBD2. Germline CDR1 and CDR2: DFQATT and SNEGSKA (reference sequence). The CDR3 consists of 13 residues. J lost 5 bases, V lost 6 bases, and 8 bases had no gene match. DNA for the CDR3: TGCAGTGCGACCAGCGGGGCGGGAGATACGCAGTATTTT. As protein: CSATSGAGDTQYF.

This clonotype appeared a single time. The rearrangement uses TRBV12-3 or TRBV12-4 and TRBJ1-6; 7 positions match TRBD1. The CDR3 extends over 13 amino acids. V shed 7 bases, J shed 10 bases, and the junction held 7 bases outside the gene matches. The chain's CDR3 is CASTHRGGSPLHF. The CDR3 DNA follows: TGTGCCAGCACCCACAGGGGCGGATCACCCCTCCACTTT.

The V and J genes are TRBV7-9 and TRBJ2-3, with 9 bases lining up with TRBD2. The CDR3 is made up of 18 amino acids. The ends lost 1 base at V and 3 bases at J; junction bases unmatched: 11. Germline CDR1 reads SEHNR; CDR2 reads FQNEAQ (reference sequence). CDR3 DNA sequence: TGTGCCAGCAGCTTAGGGACTCTAGCGGGATTCGGGACAGATACGCAGTATTTT. This codes for CASSLGTLAGFGTDTQYF. The full variable domain, its missing parts supplied by reference TRBV7-9 and TRBJ2-3, is DTGVSQNPRHKITKRGQNVTFRCDPISEHNRLYWYRQTLGQGPEFLTYFQNEAQLEKSRLLSDRFSAERPKGSFSTLEIQRTEQGDSAMYLCASSLGTLAGFGTDTQYFGPGTRLTVL.

This clonotype was seen a handful of times. V and J are TRBV20-1 and TRBJ2-5; D not resolved. From germline, CDR1 is DFQATT and CDR2 SNEGSKA (reference sequence). This CDR3 region has 11 residues. Trimming took off 7 bases at V and 5 bases at J, with 11 bases between the two ends. The CDR3 sequence is CSVKKWETQYF. The DNA of the CDR3 is TGCAGTGTTAAAAAATGGGAGACCCAGTACTTC.

This clonotype appeared a few times. The genes are TRBV30 and TRBJ1-1, with a weak D call TRBD1 (5 bases). V gave up 3 bases and J gave up 11 bases, with 13 bases separating them. Looked up from germline, CDR1 is GTSNPN and CDR2 is SVGIG (reference sequence). The CDR3 is 11 residues long. CDR3: CAWSRTRGAFF. The CDR3 DNA is TGTGCCTGGAGCAGAACTCGGGGGGCTTTCTTT.

Only a few counts were recorded for this clonotype. CDR3 in amino acids: CASSLSSGVIGTEAFF. The CDR3 nucleotides read TGTGCCAGCAGTTTATCGTCAGGGGTGATTGGCACTGAAGCTTTCTTT. The chain joins TRBV27 to TRBJ1-1; the D gene is possibly TRBD1 (6 bases). Trimming removed 0 bases from V and 4 bases from J, with 15 bases in between. This CDR3 has 16 amino acids. Germline assignment: CDR1 MNHEY and CDR2 SMNVEV (reference sequence).

The chain uses TRBV27 and TRBJ2-7, with TRBD1 matching over 10 bases. J was trimmed by 2 bases and V by 5 bases; bases with no gene match: 9. The CDR3 contains 16 residues. Germline CDR1 reads MNHEY; CDR2 reads SMNVEV (reference sequence). The CDR3 loop reads CASSPLGQGVTYEQYF. In DNA form, the CDR3 reads TGTGCCAGCAGTCCACTCGGACAGGGGGTTACCTACGAGCAGTACTTC.

V is TRBV4-3 and J is TRBJ1-5; D is unresolved. Germline values: CDR1 LGHNA, CDR2 YSLEER. The V end was cut by 1 base, the J end by 7 bases, with 17 bases between. This CDR3 spans 16 amino acids. The CDR3 protein is CASSQGHSSPAQPQHF. In DNA, the CDR3 is TGCGCCAGCAGCCAAGGTCACTCCAGCCCGGCCCAGCCCCAGCATTTT.

The rearrangement uses TRBV7-3 and TRBJ2-1; TRBD2 agrees at 7 bases. Germline CDR1 SGHTA, CDR2 FQGTGA. The trim removed 5 bases at V and 2 bases at J, leaving 9 bases unmatched. The CDR3 extends over 16 amino acids. CDR3 sequence (DNA): TGTGCCAGCAGCGAAACAGCTAGCGGCCCCTACAATGAGCAGTTCTTC. Its translation: CASSETASGPYNEQFF.